The 5 T cell receptor beta chains given below trace back to one sample, sequenced in a study of early T cells in non-severe SARS-CoV-2 infection. A single record per CDR3 protein comes from TCRdb applying MiXCR to the 5' RACE reads. Here the sample spans tens of thousands of distinct CDR3 sequences, about 9.9% being singletons. Sequenced material: whole blood. The receptors stem from an adult who was a healthcare worker with PCR-confirmed SARS-CoV-2 infection or an uninfected control (not recorded which).

The V and J genes are TRBV20-1 and TRBJ2-7; D possibly matches TRBD1 or TRBD2 (7 bases each). Per the germline V gene, CDR1 is DFQATT and CDR2 is SNEGSKA (reference sequence). V lost 5 bases, J lost 4 bases, and 18 bases lay in between. The CDR3 has 14 amino acids. The CDR3 coding sequence is TGCAGTGCTCCCCGGGACAGCGGGACGTACGAGCAGTACTTC. Amino acid sequence: CSAPRDSGTYEQYF.

V and J are TRBV5-1 and TRBJ2-7, with D uncertain. CDR3 length: 14 amino acids. CDR1 and CDR2 (germline): SGHRS, YFSETQ. The V and J ends lost 4 bases and 1 base respectively, with 12 bases between them. The CDR3 is CASSGEIASYEQYF. CDR3 DNA: TGCGCCAGCAGCGGAGAAATCGCGTCCTACGAGCAGTACTTC.

This clonotype was seen a handful of times. The gene calls are TRBV28 and TRBJ2-3; D may be TRBD1 or TRBD2 (5 bases each). The V end lost 1 base, the J end lost 0 bases, and 23 bases lay between the germline ends. The length of the CDR3 is 20 residues. Germline V gene data show CDR1 as MDHEN and CDR2 as SYDVKM. This CDR3 is CASSLFPTWDPKTSTDTQYF. The CDR3, as DNA: TGTGCCAGCAGTTTATTCCCTACGTGGGACCCAAAAACTAGCACAGATACGCAGTATTTT.

This chain joins TRBV6-2 or TRBV6-3 and TRBJ1-1; D not resolved. The CDR3 has 12 amino acids. V was cut by 2 bases and J by 4 bases, with 5 bases left in between. CDR1 is MNHEY, CDR2 SVGEGT, per germline. CDR3 bases: TGTGCCAGCAGTTACCAGGTCACTGAAGCTTTCTTT. Amino acid sequence: CASSYQVTEAFF.

CDR3 nucleotides: TGCAGTGCTAGAGATAGTGAGCGGGGGTACAATGAGCAGTTCTTC. The encoded protein is CSARDSERGYNEQFF. This sequence joins TRBV20-1 and TRBJ2-1; 8 positions agree with TRBD2. The CDR3 spans 15 residues. Per germline, CDR1 DFQATT and CDR2 SNEGSKA (reference sequence). The V and J ends lost 0 bases and 4 bases, in that order; junction bases with no gene match: 5.